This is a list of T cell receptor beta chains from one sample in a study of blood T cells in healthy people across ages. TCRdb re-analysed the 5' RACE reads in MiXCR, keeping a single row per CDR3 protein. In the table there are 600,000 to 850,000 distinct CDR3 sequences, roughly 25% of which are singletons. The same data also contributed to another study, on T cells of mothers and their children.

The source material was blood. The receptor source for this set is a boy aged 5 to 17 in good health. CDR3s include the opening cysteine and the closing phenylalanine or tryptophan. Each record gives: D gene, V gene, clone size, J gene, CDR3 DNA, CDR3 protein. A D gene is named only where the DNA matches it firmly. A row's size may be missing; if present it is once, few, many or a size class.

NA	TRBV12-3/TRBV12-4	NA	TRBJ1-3	TGTGCCATCTCTCGGGGCTCTGGAAACACCATATATTTT	CAISRGSGNTIYF
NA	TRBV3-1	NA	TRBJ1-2	TGTGCCAGCAGCCAAGATTCAGGTTATCATAACTATGGCTACACCTTC	CASSQDSGYHNYGYTF
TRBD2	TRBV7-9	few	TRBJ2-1	TGTGCCGGCAGCTTGTGGGTAGCGGGGGGCCACAATGAGCAGTTCTTC	CAGSLWVAGGHNEQFF
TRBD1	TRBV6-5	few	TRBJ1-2	TGTGCCAGCAGTTCCTTTGGACAGGAAAACTATGGCTACACCTTC	CASSSFGQENYGYTF
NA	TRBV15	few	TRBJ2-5	TGTGCCACCAGCAGAGAAGTGACAGAGCAAGAGACCCAGTACTTC	CATSREVTEQETQYF
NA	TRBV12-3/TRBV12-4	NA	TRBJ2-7	TGTGCCAGCAGTTTCTCCCGCAGGGACGAGCAGTACTTC	CASSFSRRDEQYF
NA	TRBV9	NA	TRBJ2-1	TGTGCCAGCAGCGTAGACGGGAGAGTCCTCTACAATGAGCAGTTCTTC	CASSVDGRVLYNEQFF
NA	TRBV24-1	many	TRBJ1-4	TGTGCCACCGCTCCAGGGCCTCAATCCGAAAAACTGTTTTTT	CATAPGPQSEKLFF
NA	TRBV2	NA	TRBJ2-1	TGTGCCAGCAACGAGAAAAACCTCGGTCGATTCTACAATGAGCAGTTCTTC	CASNEKNLGRFYNEQFF
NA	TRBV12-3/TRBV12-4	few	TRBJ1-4	TGTGCCAGCGGGCGGCGGTCAACTAATGAAAAACTGTTTTTT	CASGRRSTNEKLFF
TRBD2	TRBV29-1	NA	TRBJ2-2	TGCAGCGCAACTAGCGGGGTAAACACCGGGGAGCTGTTTTTT	CSATSGVNTGELFF
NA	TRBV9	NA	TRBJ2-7	TGTGCCAGCAGCAGGCGGGAGTGGGACAAGCAGTACTTC	CASSRREWDKQYF
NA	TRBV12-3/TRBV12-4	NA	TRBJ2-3	TGTGCCAGCAGTTCTCAGACTAGCACAGATACGCAGTATTTT	CASSSQTSTDTQYF
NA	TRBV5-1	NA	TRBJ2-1	TGCGCCAGCAGCTTGGGACAGCCCAATGAGCAGTTCTTC	CASSLGQPNEQFF
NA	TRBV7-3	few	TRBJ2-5	TGTGCCAGCAGCTTGGGGGGAACGAAAGAGACCCAGTACTTC	CASSLGGTKETQYF